This T cell receptor (beta chain) was captured in a study of blood T cell repertoires in COVID-19. Some clones are missing from TCRdb's copy, which holds only in-frame ones; the method was immunoSEQ multiplex PCR. Of approximately 110,000 clones in the sample, 74% were seen once. The sequence was obtained from a man older than 75 with COVID-19, enrolled during active disease. The sequencing input was peripheral blood.

The CDR3 here is CASSLPGGRASGANVLTF. The CDR3 DNA follows: TGTGCCAGCAGCTTGCCCGGCGGGAGGGCCTCTGGGGCCAACGTCCTGACTTTC. The V gene is TRBV5-4, the J gene TRBJ2-6, with TRBD2 matching over 9 bases. This CDR3 is built from 18 residues. Trimming took 1 base from V and 0 from J; bases not matched to a gene: 5. Germline assignment: CDR1 SGHNT and CDR2 YYREEE (reference sequence).